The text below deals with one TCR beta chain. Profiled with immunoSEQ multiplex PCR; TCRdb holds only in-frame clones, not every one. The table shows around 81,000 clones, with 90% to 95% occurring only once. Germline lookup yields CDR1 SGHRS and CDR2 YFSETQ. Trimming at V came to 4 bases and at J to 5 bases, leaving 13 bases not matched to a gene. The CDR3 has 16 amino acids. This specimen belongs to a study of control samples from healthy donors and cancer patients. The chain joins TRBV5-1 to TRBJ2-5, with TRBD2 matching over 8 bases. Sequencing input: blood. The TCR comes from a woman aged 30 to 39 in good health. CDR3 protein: CASSPGGYGFSETQYF. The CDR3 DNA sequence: TGCGCCAGCAGCCCGGGGGGGTACGGGTTTAGTGAGACCCAGTACTTC.